A single sample gave rise to the 2 T cell receptor beta chains below, sequenced in a study of T cells in Graves' hyperthyroidism and ophthalmopathy. Template material for amplifying TCR beta CDR3 regions consisted of RNA transcripts. The TCR CDR3 first-round RT-PCR relied on the HTBI primer set. TCRdb ran MiXCR on the multiplex PCR reads and lists one entry per CDR3 protein. The table lists about 590,000 distinct CDR3 sequences, roughly 14% of them singletons. The sample comprised blood. These receptors all stem from a woman younger than 45 with Graves' hyperthyroidism.

The gene calls are TRBV6-2 or TRBV6-3 and TRBJ1-5; perhaps TRBD1 as D (5 bases). Germline lookup yields CDR1 MNHEY and CDR2 SVGEGT. This CDR3 is 15 amino acids long. Trimming shortened V by 7 bases and J by 0 bases, and 13 bases separated the two germline ends. In nucleotides, the CDR3 is TGTGCCAGCAACGGACAAGAATATAGCAATCAGCCCCAGCATTTT. Its protein product is CASNGQEYSNQPQHF.

A note on this clonotype: With a much larger clone just one base away, this may be a read error. The genes are TRBV20-1 and TRBJ2-1; possible D gene TRBD2, 6 bases. The CDR3 runs to 11 residues. Germline lookup yields CDR1 DFQATT and CDR2 SNEGSKA (reference sequence). With 3 bases removed from V and 9 bases from J, the gap between germline ends came to 9 bases. The CDR3 nucleotides are TGCAGTGCTAGCGGGAGATTTGAGCAGTTCTTC. It is translated as CSASGRFEQFF.